This T cell receptor beta chain emerged from a study of blood T cell repertoires in COVID-19. Study-level information: Sites across the United States, Italy and Spain contributed samples from acute and convalescent COVID-19.

Generated by immunoSEQ multiplex PCR, the TCRdb table keeps only in-frame clones and is missing some. The table lists some 130,000 clones, 84% of them singletons. This receptor was taken from a woman in her twenties or thirties who had recovered from COVID-19. Sample: peripheral blood.

The CDR3, as DNA: TGTGCCAGCAGCCCGAGATCAGGGGGGATCAACTATGGCTACACCTTC. It encodes CASSPRSGGINYGYTF. The chain joins TRBV9 to TRBJ1-2; 7 bases are shared with TRBD1. This CDR3 has 16 residues. The germline gives CDR1 SGDLS, CDR2 YYNGEE. Trimming cost V 4 bases and J 2 bases; bases outside gene matches: 11.